This T cell receptor (beta chain) was recorded in a study of blood T cells in healthy people across ages. The CDR3 runs to 12 residues. CDR1 and CDR2 (germline): DFQATT, SNEGSKA (reference sequence). A second PCR, run for about 7 to 11 cycles, used a sample-barcoded 5' primer plus a J-beta primer mix. MiXCR, applied by TCRdb to the 5' RACE reads, yields one record per CDR3 protein. Of approximately 800,000 distinct CDR3 sequences listed, around 25% are singletons. Each of the donors had around 9 milliliters of peripheral blood drawn into EDTA-treated Vacutainer tubes. Total RNA extracted from each sample amounted to at least 5 micrograms. About this clonotype: Antigen specificity is unknown.

Overall study results and limits: PBMCs that were unsorted prevented a conclusive naive versus antigen-experienced comparison.

These same records also appear under a second study, on T cells of mothers and their children.

The source is a boy between 10 and 17 years old in good health. The sequencing sample was made of blood. J is TRBJ2-5 and V is TRBV20-1; D ambiguous. The DNA end lines up better with TRBJ2-7; the J call may be wrong. CDR3 sequence reads: CSASSRFYEQYF. As DNA, the CDR3 is TGCAGTGCTAGCAGTCGATTCTACGAGCAGTACTTC.